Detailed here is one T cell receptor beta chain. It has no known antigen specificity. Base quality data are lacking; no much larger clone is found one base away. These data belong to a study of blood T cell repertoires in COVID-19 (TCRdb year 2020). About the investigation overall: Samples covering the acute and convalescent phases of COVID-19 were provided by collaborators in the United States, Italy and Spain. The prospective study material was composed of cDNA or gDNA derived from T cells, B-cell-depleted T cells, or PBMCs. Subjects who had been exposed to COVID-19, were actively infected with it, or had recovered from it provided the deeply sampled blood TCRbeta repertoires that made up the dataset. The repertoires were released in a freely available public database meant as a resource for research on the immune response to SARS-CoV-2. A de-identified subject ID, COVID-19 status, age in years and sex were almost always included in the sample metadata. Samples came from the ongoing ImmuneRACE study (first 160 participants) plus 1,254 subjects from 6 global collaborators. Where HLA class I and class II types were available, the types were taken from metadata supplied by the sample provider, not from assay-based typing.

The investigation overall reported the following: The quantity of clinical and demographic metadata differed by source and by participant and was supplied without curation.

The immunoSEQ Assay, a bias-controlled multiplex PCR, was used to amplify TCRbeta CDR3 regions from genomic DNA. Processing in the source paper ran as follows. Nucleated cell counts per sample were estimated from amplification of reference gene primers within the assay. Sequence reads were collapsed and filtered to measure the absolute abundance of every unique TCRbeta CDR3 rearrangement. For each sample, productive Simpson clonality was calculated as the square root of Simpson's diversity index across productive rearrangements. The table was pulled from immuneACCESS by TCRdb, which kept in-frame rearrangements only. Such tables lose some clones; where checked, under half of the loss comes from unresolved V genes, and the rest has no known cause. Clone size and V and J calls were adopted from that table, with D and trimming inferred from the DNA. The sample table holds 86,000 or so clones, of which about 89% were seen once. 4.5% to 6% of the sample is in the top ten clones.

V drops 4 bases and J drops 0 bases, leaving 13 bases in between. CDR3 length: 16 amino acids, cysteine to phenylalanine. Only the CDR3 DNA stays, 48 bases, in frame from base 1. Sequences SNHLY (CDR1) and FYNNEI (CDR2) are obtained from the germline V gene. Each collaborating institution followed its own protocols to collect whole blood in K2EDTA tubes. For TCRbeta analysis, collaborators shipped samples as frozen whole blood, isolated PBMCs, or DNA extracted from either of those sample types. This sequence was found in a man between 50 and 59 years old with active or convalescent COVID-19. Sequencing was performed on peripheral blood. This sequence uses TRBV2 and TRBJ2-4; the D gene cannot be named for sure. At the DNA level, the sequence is TGTGCCAGCAGTGGGCTCTCTGGAGTAGCCAAAAACATTCAGTACTTC. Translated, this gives CASSGLSGVAKNIQYF.